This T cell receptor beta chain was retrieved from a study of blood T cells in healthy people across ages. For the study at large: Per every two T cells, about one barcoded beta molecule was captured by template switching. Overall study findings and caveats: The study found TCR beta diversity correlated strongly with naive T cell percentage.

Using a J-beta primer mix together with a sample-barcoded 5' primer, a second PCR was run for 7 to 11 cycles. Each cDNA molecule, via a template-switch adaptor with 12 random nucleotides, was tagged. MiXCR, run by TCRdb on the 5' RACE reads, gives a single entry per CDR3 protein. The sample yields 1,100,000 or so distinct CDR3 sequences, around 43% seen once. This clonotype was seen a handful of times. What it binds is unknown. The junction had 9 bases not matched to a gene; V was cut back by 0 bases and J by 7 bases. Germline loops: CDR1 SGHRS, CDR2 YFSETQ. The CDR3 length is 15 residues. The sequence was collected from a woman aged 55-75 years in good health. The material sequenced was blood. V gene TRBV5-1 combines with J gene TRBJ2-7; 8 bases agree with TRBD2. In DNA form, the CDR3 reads TGCGCCAGCAGCTTGGGGGCGGGGGGCCTTCGAGAGCAGTACTTC. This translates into CASSLGAGGLREQYF. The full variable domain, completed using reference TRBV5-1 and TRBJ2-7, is KAGVTQTPRYLIKTRGQQVTLSCSPISGHRSVSWYQQTPGQGLQFLFEYFSETQRNKGNFPGRFSGRQFSNSRSEMNVSTLELGDSALYLCASSLGAGGLREQYFGPGTRLTVT.